The rows below give T cell receptor beta chains drawn from one sample of a study of tumor-infiltrating lymphocytes in oesophageal squamous cell carcinoma. TCRdb redid the calling of the PCR reads with MiXCR, one entry per CDR3 protein. Of approximately 22,000 distinct CDR3 sequences in the sample, 30% to 35% were seen once. The sample taken for sequencing was esophageal tumor tissue. Receptor source: a female donor with esophageal squamous cell carcinoma. Both conserved end residues are part of each CDR3. A D gene is named only where the DNA matches it firmly. Clone size, where shown, is once, few, many, or a class for clones that have expanded.

TGTGCCAGCAGCGTAGTGGATCACGGTTCTGGGGCCAACGTCCTGACTTTC	CASSVVDHGSGANVLTF	.	TRBV9	TRBJ2-6	.
TGTGCCAGCAGCGTAGTCCCACTAGCGGGGTTCAGCGGCACAGATACGCAGTATTTT	CASSVVPLAGFSGTDTQYF	TRBD2	TRBV9	TRBJ2-3	many
TGTGCCAGCAGCCGGACCAGCTTAAAGGGGGATTCACCCCTCCACTTT	CASSRTSLKGDSPLHF	.	TRBV12-3/TRBV12-4	TRBJ1-6	many
TGCGCCAGCAGCTTGGATCCTAGCAACTACAATGAGCAGTTCTTC	CASSLDPSNYNEQFF	.	TRBV5-1	TRBJ2-1	many
TGTGCCAGCAGCCTCCCCCGCAATGAGCAGTTCTTC	CASSLPRNEQFF	.	TRBV11-2	TRBJ2-1	medium-sized
TGTGCCAGCGGGGGGGGGACCTACGAGCAGTACTTC	CASGGGTYEQYF	TRBD2	TRBV12-3/TRBV12-4	TRBJ2-7	once
TGTGCCAGCAGCCGCGGGGGGAGTTCCCGTGGGAACACTGAAGCTTTCTTT	CASSRGGSSRGNTEAFF	.	TRBV7-9	TRBJ1-1	.
TGTGCCAGCAGTGTTAGAGGGACAGGGGGGAATTCACCCCTCCACTTT	CASSVRGTGGNSPLHF	TRBD1	TRBV6-1	TRBJ1-6	many
TGCGCCAGCAGTGAGCCCCGGGGGGGCACTCAAGAGACCCAGTACTTC	CASSEPRGGTQETQYF	TRBD2	TRBV10-2	TRBJ2-5	many
TGTGCCAGCAGCCCGAAACGAGTGACAGGGCCATATGGCTACACCTTC	CASSPKRVTGPYGYTF	TRBD1	TRBV3-1	TRBJ1-2	.
TGTGCCAGCAGCCGTCAGTTAGGTGGGATGAACACTGAAGCTTTCTTT	CASSRQLGGMNTEAFF	.	TRBV7-9	TRBJ1-1	medium-sized
TGTGCCAGCAGTGAACGGAGCCCCGAGCAGTACTTC	CASSERSPEQYF	.	TRBV28	TRBJ2-7	many
TGTGCCAGCAGTCCCGAACTGACAGGGGGCAAGGTCCTCTATGGCTACACCTTC	CASSPELTGGKVLYGYTF	TRBD1	TRBV28	TRBJ1-2	many
TGTGCCAGCAGCCTTGGGGAGCCATTTCTCAGAGGTTACGAGCAGTACTTC	CASSLGEPFLRGYEQYF	.	TRBV5-3	TRBJ2-7	.
TGTGCCAGCAGCTCGGCACCCGGACGGATCCAAGAGACCCAGTACTTC	CASSSAPGRIQETQYF	.	TRBV5-5	TRBJ2-5	many
TGTGCCAGCAGTGAATCGGCTAGCGGGAGTATTCGCACAGATACGCAGTATTTT	CASSESASGSIRTDTQYF	TRBD2	TRBV25-1	TRBJ2-3	many
TGCGCCAGCCAAGTGCACTTCTCTGGAAACACCATATATTTT	CASQVHFSGNTIYF	.	TRBV5-1	TRBJ1-3	many
TGTGCCAGCAGCCCCCGGGAGGGAAAGAGTGAAAAACTGTTTTTT	CASSPREGKSEKLFF	.	TRBV7-8	TRBJ1-4	many
TGTGCCAGCAGCCTTACAGGGCCCACTGAAGCTTTCTTT	CASSLTGPTEAFF	.	TRBV12-3/TRBV12-4	TRBJ1-1	.
TGCGCCAGCAGCTTGGCCCGGACATTACAGGATGGCTACACCTTC	CASSLARTLQDGYTF	.	TRBV5-1	TRBJ1-2	many
TGTGCCAGCAGTCGAGGGACGGAGAGCTATGGCTACACCTTC	CASSRGTESYGYTF	.	TRBV7-8	TRBJ1-2	.
TGTGCCAGCAGTAATCCGGGCCTCAATTCACCCCTCCACTTT	CASSNPGLNSPLHF	.	TRBV6-2/TRBV6-3	TRBJ1-6	many
TGTGCCAGCAGCTTAGAAAGTACTAGCAATCAGCCCCAGCATTTT	CASSLESTSNQPQHF	.	TRBV7-2	TRBJ1-5	.
TGTGCCAGCAGCGGAGGGACAGGGGTTCGGGGGACCCAGTACTTC	CASSGGTGVRGTQYF	TRBD1	TRBV7-2	TRBJ2-5	.
TGTGCCAGCAGTTACTTCCGGGACTCGGTGATTGAGCAGTTCTTC	CASSYFRDSVIEQFF	.	TRBV6-6	TRBJ2-1	medium-sized
TGTGCCGGCAGCTTAGAATTCGGGTCCGGGGCAGGGGTTCGCAATGAGCAGTTCTTC	CAGSLEFGSGAGVRNEQFF	.	TRBV11-2	TRBJ2-1	.
TGTGCCAGCAGCTTAAGGAGACAGCTCCAAGCGACCCAGTACTTC	CASSLRRQLQATQYF	.	TRBV7-4	TRBJ2-5	once
TGTGCCAGCTCCCGGACAGGCAATTCACCCCTCCACTTT	CASSRTGNSPLHF	TRBD1	TRBV25-1	TRBJ1-6	many
TGTGCCAGCAGCCCACGGAGTAGCAATCAGCCCCAGCATTTT	CASSPRSSNQPQHF	.	TRBV7-2	TRBJ1-5	medium-sized
TGCGCCAGCAGTGAAGAGGGAGATACGCAGTATTTT	CASSEEGDTQYF	.	TRBV10-2	TRBJ2-3	.
TGTGCCAGCAGCCCCCCCAGCGGGGGCTACAATGAGCAGTTCTTC	CASSPPSGGYNEQFF	TRBD2	TRBV3-1	TRBJ2-1	.
TGTGCCATCAGTGAGGGGACGGAGCAGTTCTTC	CAISEGTEQFF	.	TRBV10-3	TRBJ2-1	many
TGTGCCAGCAGCTTAATCGGGGTGAGCTCCTACGAGCAGTACTTC	CASSLIGVSSYEQYF	.	TRBV7-4	TRBJ2-7	few
TGTGCCAGCAGCCCCACCTTGGGGGCCCTCTATGGCTACACCTTC	CASSPTLGALYGYTF	.	TRBV11-1	TRBJ1-2	many
TGTGCCAGCAGTAGGGACAGAGGCGAGACCCAGTACTTC	CASSRDRGETQYF	TRBD1	TRBV6-4	TRBJ2-5	medium-sized
TGTGCCAGCAGTGACCGAGGGAGTGGGGTCGGCTACACCTTC	CASSDRGSGVGYTF	.	TRBV6-1	TRBJ1-2	many
TGCAGTGCTAAGGGGGGGACCGGTCCGCGTCCCCAGCATTTT	CSAKGGTGPRPQHF	.	TRBV20-1	TRBJ1-5	.
TGTGCCAGCAGTTTGTTGGCAGGGGCCTACGAGCAGTACTTC	CASSLLAGAYEQYF	.	TRBV28	TRBJ2-7	many
TGTGCCAGCAGCTTGTACCGGATCTGGTACGAGCAGTACTTC	CASSLYRIWYEQYF	.	TRBV5-5	TRBJ2-7	many
TGTGCCAGCAGCTTAGGGCAGGGAGGGTCCAAAAACATTCAGTACTTC	CASSLGQGGSKNIQYF	TRBD2	TRBV7-9	TRBJ2-4	.
TGTGCCAGCAGCTTGGGGTGGGGTCCGAGGGACGAGCAGTACTTC	CASSLGWGPRDEQYF	.	TRBV11-2	TRBJ2-7	many
TGTGCCAGCAGCTCTAGTTCTGGGGCCAACGTCCTGACTTTC	CASSSSSGANVLTF	.	TRBV7-9	TRBJ2-6	medium-sized
TGTGCCAGCACCCCCGGACGGAGCTCTGGGGCCAACGTCCTGACTTTC	CASTPGRSSGANVLTF	.	TRBV6-1	TRBJ2-6	many
TGTGCCAGCAGCTCAGGGGTCGAGCAGTACTTC	CASSSGVEQYF	.	TRBV5-4	TRBJ2-7	many
TGTGCCAGCAGCTTAGTGGGGGGCCAAGAGACCCAGTACTTC	CASSLVGGQETQYF	.	TRBV7-6	TRBJ2-5	.
TGTGCCATCAGTGAGTCTCGACTAGCGGGAGGAACAGATACGCAGTATTTT	CAISESRLAGGTDTQYF	TRBD2	TRBV10-3	TRBJ2-3	.
.	CASSYPDRGDSPRPIRAVLRF	.	TRBV6-1	TRBJ2-6	few
TGTGCCAGCAGTACAGAAACCTTC	CASSTETF	.	TRBV6-1	TRBJ1-2	many
TGTGCCAGCAGGGACCGCACCAACACCGGGGAGCTGTTTTTT	CASRDRTNTGELFF	.	TRBV9	TRBJ2-2	few
TGTGCCAGCAGTCAACGGGGGACAGCGACGGCTAGCTACACCTTC	CASSQRGTATASYTF	TRBD1	TRBV25-1	TRBJ1-2	many